The 25 T cell receptor beta chains below come from one sample, sequenced in a study of post-analysis software for immune sequencing data. Their antigens remain unidentified. Study-wide points: Compared with controls, patients had more of 4 to 6 TRBV segments, including TRBV5-6, TRBV5-1 and TRBV20-1.

TCR beta cDNA libraries had unique molecular identifiers. TCRdb re-called the PCR reads through MiXCR, storing one row per CDR3 protein. The table records 550,000 to 700,000 distinct CDR3 sequences, 44% of them present only once. What was sequenced was blood. All receptors come from a girl aged 5-17 years with multiple sclerosis.

This chain links TRBV6-5 with TRBJ1-2; a weak D match, TRBD1 (6 bases). The CDR3 is 13 amino acids. Per the germline V gene, CDR1 is MNHEY and CDR2 is SVGAGI. The V and J ends lost 7 bases and 8 bases respectively, with 17 bases between them. The CDR3 nucleotides read TGTGCCAGCAACCGACGGGGGCGCGGAGGCTACACCTTC. Amino acid sequence: CASNRRGRGGYTF.

The chain employs TRBV7-2 and TRBJ1-2; D gene uncertain. With 1 base removed from V and 5 bases from J, the gap between germline ends came to 14 bases. Germline lookup yields CDR1 SGHTA and CDR2 FQGNSA. This CDR3 contains 15 residues. DNA for the CDR3: TGTGCCAGCAGCTTAGAGCGTCAGCCACATTATGGCTACACCTTC. It encodes CASSLERQPHYGYTF.

This clonotype was counted only a few times. The J gene is TRBJ1-2, the V gene TRBV5-1; D perhaps matches TRBD1 (6 bases). Trimming pared 2 bases from V and 4 bases from J, leaving 12 bases between. This CDR3 comprises 14 residues. Looked up from germline, CDR1 is SGHRS and CDR2 is YFSETQ. The CDR3 region is CASSLTGSSYGYTF. CDR3 DNA sequence: TGCGCCAGCAGCTTAACAGGGAGCTCCTATGGCTACACCTTC.

This clonotype was picked up a small number of times. The rearrangement links TRBV4-1 to TRBJ2-4, with D perhaps TRBD2 (7 bases). CDR3 length: 16 amino acids. The germline gives CDR1 MGHRA, CDR2 YSYEKL. The V and J ends lost 4 bases and 0 bases respectively, with 13 bases between them. The CDR3 loop is CASSPLGGLAKNIQYF. The DNA of the CDR3 is TGCGCCAGCAGCCCCCTCGGGGGGCTAGCCAAAAACATTCAGTACTTC.

The CDR3, as DNA: TGTGCCAGCAGCCCGGGACAGATATACAATGAGCAGTTCTTC. Translation: CASSPGQIYNEQFF. V is TRBV12-3 or TRBV12-4 and J is TRBJ2-1; 7 bases match TRBD1. The CDR3 totals 14 residues. V dropped 6 bases and J dropped 4; count of bases not matched to a gene: 6.

This clonotype was seen only once. This sequence joins TRBV12-3 or TRBV12-4 and TRBJ1-5; D remains ambiguous. The CDR3 has 13 amino acids. V lost 6 bases to trimming and J lost 9 bases, with 15 bases between them. The CDR3 sequence: CASSPAASMPQHF. Written as DNA, the CDR3 is TGTGCCAGCAGCCCCGCAGCCTCGATGCCCCAGCATTTT.

V and J are TRBV5-1 and TRBJ2-5; 7 nucleotides line up with TRBD1. The J call may be incorrect, as the DNA end agrees better with TRBJ2-7. Germline V CDR1 and CDR2: SGHRS, YFSETQ. The CDR3 is made up of 12 amino acids. The CDR3: CASAHRGYEQYF. For the CDR3, the DNA is TGCGCCAGCGCTCACAGGGGCTACGAGCAGTACTTC.

The chain uses TRBV5-1 and TRBJ2-1; TRBD2 matches 14 bases. With 3 bases clipped from V and 10 bases from J, the junction kept 6 bases outside the gene matches. CDR1 and CDR2 from the germline V gene are SGHRS and YFSETQ. The CDR3 spans 15 residues. The CDR3 bases are TGCGCCAGCAGCTCCGGGGGACTAGCGGGAGACGAGCAGTTCTTC. Protein product: CASSSGGLAGDEQFF.

The chain carries TRBV20-1 and TRBJ1-5; D not resolved. Germline V gene sequence: CDR1 DFQATT, CDR2 SNEGSKA (reference sequence). The CDR3 sequence is 13 residues long. Trimming pared 1 base from V and 2 bases from J, leaving 6 bases between. The CDR3 DNA follows: TGCAGTGCTAGAGGGGCGGGCAATCAGCCCCAGCATTTT. Its protein is CSARGAGNQPQHF.

This chain links TRBV20-1 with TRBJ2-4; weak D call: TRBD1 (6 bases). The J call is uncertain, as TRBJ2-7 better fits the DNA end. Per the germline V gene, CDR1 is DFQATT and CDR2 is SNEGSKA (reference sequence). This CDR3 region has 14 residues. CDR3 bases: TGCAGTGCCGATACTCCCAGGGGTTCCTACGAGCAGTACTTC. As protein: CSADTPRGSYEQYF.

The J gene is TRBJ2-1, the V gene TRBV12-3 or TRBV12-4; D could derive from TRBD1 or TRBD2 (5 bases each). This CDR3 region has 12 residues. The V end was cut by 3 bases, the J end by 9 bases, with 9 bases between. CDR3 nucleotides: TGTGCCAGCAGTTTCTCGGGGACTGAGCAGTTCTTC. Encoded protein: CASSFSGTEQFF.

This clonotype appeared a few times. The chain recombines TRBV13 with TRBJ2-5, with D unclear. Trimming shortened V by 5 bases and J by 2 bases, and 15 bases separated the two germline ends. The germline V gene has CDR1 PRHDT and CDR2 FYEKMQ (reference sequence). The CDR3 has 15 residues. CDR3 sequence (DNA): TGTGCCAGCAGCCTCCGAGTTGTGGGGCAAGAGACCCAGTACTTC. Translated: CASSLRVVGQETQYF.

This clonotype came up a few times. This chain connects TRBV6-1 to TRBJ2-7, with TRBD2 matching 11 bases. Per germline, CDR1 MNHNS and CDR2 SASEGT. The trim removed 7 bases at V and 3 bases at J, leaving 17 bases unmatched. The CDR3 contains 18 residues. The CDR3 region is CASIGTSGLPLAIYEQYF. The CDR3 nucleotides read TGTGCCAGCATCGGGACTAGCGGACTCCCCTTGGCTATCTACGAGCAGTACTTC.

The chain is built from TRBV10-3 and TRBJ1-5; perhaps TRBD1 as D (6 bases). V dropped 2 bases and J dropped 7 bases, with 9 bases sitting between them. Germline loops: CDR1 ENHRY, CDR2 SYGVKD. There are 13 residues in the CDR3. The CDR3 DNA reads TGTGCCATCAGTGAGGTACAGGGACAGCCCCAGCATTTT. Its protein product is CAISEVQGQPQHF.

The chain links TRBV12-3 or TRBV12-4 to TRBJ2-1; the D gene is possibly TRBD2 (5 bases). This CDR3 contains 12 residues. V was clipped by 5 bases and J by 15 bases, with 17 bases between them. CDR3 sequence (DNA): TGTGCCAGCAGTCCATCCGGACGGGATCCGTTCTTC. Protein: CASSPSGRDPFF.

In DNA, the CDR3 is TGTGCCAGCACCTTGGGGGACAGTGGACTCGATGAGCAGTTCTTC. It encodes CASTLGDSGLDEQFF. The J gene is TRBJ2-1, the V gene TRBV12-3 or TRBV12-4; 7 bases fit TRBD1. With 7 bases clipped from V and 8 bases from J, the junction kept 14 bases outside the gene matches. This CDR3 contains 15 residues.

The V call is TRBV12-3 or TRBV12-4, the J call TRBJ1-2; a possible D gene is TRBD1 (6 bases). V was shortened by 5 bases and J by 2 bases, with 21 bases between the two germline ends. The CDR3 contains 17 residues. The CDR3 loop reads CASSQNLYREVNYGYTF. DNA of the CDR3: TGTGCCAGCAGTCAAAACCTATACAGGGAAGTGAACTATGGCTACACCTTC.

This clonotype was counted between two and nine times. This rearrangement joins TRBV10-1 to TRBJ2-7; a weak D match, TRBD1 (5 bases). V shed 9 bases and J shed 3 bases, with 12 bases lying between them. Germline CDR1 and CDR2: WNHNN and SYGVQD (reference sequence). CDR3 length: 12 amino acids. CDR3 region: CASDRRNYEQYF. The CDR3 nucleotides read TGCGCCAGTGACAGAAGGAACTACGAGCAGTACTTC.

The genes are TRBV5-1 and TRBJ1-2, with D possibly TRBD1 on 5 matching bases. V dropped 3 bases and J dropped 5 bases, with 17 bases sitting between them. CDR3 length: 15 amino acids. Germline CDR1 is SGHRS and CDR2 is YFSETQ. The CDR3 DNA reads as TGCGCCAGCAGCTCTTCTCCCGGGACCGAGTATGGCTACACCTTC. This gives the protein CASSSSPGTEYGYTF.

The DNA for the CDR3 is TGTGCCAGCAGCGTAGGACTAGCGGGGGGGCCAGATACGCAGTATTTT. This codes for CASSVGLAGGPDTQYF. This chain connects TRBV9 to TRBJ2-3, with 14 positions matching TRBD2. The CDR3 sequence is 16 residues long. Germline CDR1 is SGDLS and CDR2 is YYNGEE. After removal of 0 bases from V and 4 bases from J, the junction contained 1 base not matched to a gene.

The J gene is TRBJ2-7, the V gene TRBV12-5, with D unclear. Germline CDR1 and CDR2: LGHNT and FRNRAP. This CDR3 is built from 15 residues. Trimming removed 1 base at V and 1 base at J, with 11 bases between. The CDR3 sequence is CASGLGRLGSYEQYF. The CDR3 DNA reads as TGTGCTAGTGGTTTGGGGCGGTTAGGATCCTACGAGCAGTACTTC.

This clonotype showed up just a few times. V and J are TRBV5-1 and TRBJ2-1; D gene ambiguous. The CDR3 consists of 11 residues. Trimming shortened V by 6 bases and J by 8 bases, and 9 bases separated the two germline ends. Germline V lookup: CDR1 SGHRS, CDR2 YFSETQ. CDR3 nucleotide sequence: TGCGCCAGCAAAGAATTCCATGAGCAGTTCTTC. Amino acids: CASKEFHEQFF.

A word on this clonotype: At one of its ends the junction is not consistent with the germline gene, which may arise from a read error. This sequence joins TRBV12-3 or TRBV12-4 and TRBJ2-3; D might be TRBD1 (5 bases). The CDR3 is 12 residues long. CDR3 DNA: TGTGTCAGCAGAGAGAGACAGGATACGCAGTATTTT. Translation: CVSRERQDTQYF.

This clonotype was seen a handful of times. The chain employs TRBV7-8 and TRBJ1-1; 7 bases fit TRBD1. Germline V gene lookup returns CDR1 SGHVS and CDR2 FQNEAQ. The CDR3 spans 17 residues. V was pared by 1 base and J by 3 bases, with 11 bases of the junction left unmatched. For the CDR3, the DNA is TGTGCCAGCAGCTTAGATAGATTCTCCGGGACAGACACTGAAGCTTTCTTT. Amino acids: CASSLDRFSGTDTEAFF.

The rearrangement links TRBV9 to TRBJ2-1; 10 nucleotides align to TRBD2. This CDR3 is built from 16 residues. V gave up 0 bases and J gave up 4 bases; unmatched junction bases: 4. CDR1 is SGDLS, CDR2 YYNGEE, per germline. CDR3 amino acids: CASSVASGSFYNEQFF. For the CDR3, the DNA is TGTGCCAGCAGCGTAGCTAGCGGGAGCTTTTACAATGAGCAGTTCTTC.